The clone carrying this T cell receptor (beta chain) was found a few times. This record comes from a study of T-cell reconstitution after alpha-beta-depleted transplantation in children. Preparation of the TCRbeta library used unique molecular identifiers. TCRdb itself ran the PCR reads through MiXCR, one entry per CDR3 protein. The profile shows roughly 200,000 distinct CDR3 sequences, just over 14% of them singletons. Germline V gene sequence: CDR1 SNHLY, CDR2 FYNNEI. This CDR3 comprises 15 residues. V gave up 4 bases and J gave up 3 bases, with 13 bases separating them. The clonotype comes from a human donor who donated a stem cell graft to a child with acute lymphoblastic leukemia. The sample was PBMCs from the stem cell graft donor, taken from the stem cell graft. The gene calls are TRBV2 and TRBJ2-1; tentatively, D is TRBD2 (6 bases). In nucleotides, the CDR3 is TGTGCCAGCAGTGGGGGCGGGGTTAGCTACAATGAGCAGTTCTTC. Translated: CASSGGGVSYNEQFF. Full variable domain (rest looked up from reference TRBV2 and TRBJ2-1): EPEVTQTPSHQVTQMGQEVILRCVPISNHLYFYWYRQILGQKVEFLVSFYNNEISEKSEIFDDQFSVERPDGSNFTLKIRSTKLEDSAMYFCASSGGGVSYNEQFFGPGTRLTVL.